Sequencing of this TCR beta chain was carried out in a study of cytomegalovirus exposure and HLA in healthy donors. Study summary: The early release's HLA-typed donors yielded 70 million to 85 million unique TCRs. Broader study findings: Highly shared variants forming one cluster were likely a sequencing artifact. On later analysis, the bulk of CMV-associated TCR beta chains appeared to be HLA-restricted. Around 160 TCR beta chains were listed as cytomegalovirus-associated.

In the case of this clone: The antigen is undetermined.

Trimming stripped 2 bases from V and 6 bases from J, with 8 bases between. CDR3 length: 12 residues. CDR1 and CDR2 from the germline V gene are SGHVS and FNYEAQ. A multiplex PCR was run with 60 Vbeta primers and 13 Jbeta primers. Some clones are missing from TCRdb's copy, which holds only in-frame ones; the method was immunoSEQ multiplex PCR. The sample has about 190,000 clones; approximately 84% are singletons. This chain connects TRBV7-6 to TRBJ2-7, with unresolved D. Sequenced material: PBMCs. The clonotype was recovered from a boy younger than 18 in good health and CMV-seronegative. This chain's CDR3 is CASSLYPGEQYF. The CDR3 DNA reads TGTGCCAGCAGCTTATATCCGGGCGAGCAGTACTTC.